This T cell receptor beta chain was found in a study of blood T cell repertoires in COVID-19. On the study more broadly: Acute and convalescent COVID-19 specimens originated in the United States, Italy and Spain.

Looked up from germline, CDR1 is MNHEY and CDR2 is SVGEGT. V was clipped by 6 bases and J by 8 bases, with 16 bases between them. The CDR3 runs to 13 residues. Per the study methods: Estimated nucleated cell counts came from reference gene primer amplification. Assay: immunoSEQ multiplex PCR; the TCRdb copy retains only in-frame clones and omits some. From that table come the V and J calls and clone size; the DNA was used to work out D and trimming. The sample consists of over 150,000 clones, about 86% of them appearing once. This TCR came from a man between 45 and 60 years old with active or convalescent COVID-19. Sequencing input: peripheral blood. The V and J genes are TRBV6-2 or TRBV6-3 and TRBJ1-2, with D unresolved. The CDR3 DNA follows: TGTGCCAGCAGCCACGGACTGGATTTAGGCTACACCTTC. Protein sequence: CASSHGLDLGYTF.